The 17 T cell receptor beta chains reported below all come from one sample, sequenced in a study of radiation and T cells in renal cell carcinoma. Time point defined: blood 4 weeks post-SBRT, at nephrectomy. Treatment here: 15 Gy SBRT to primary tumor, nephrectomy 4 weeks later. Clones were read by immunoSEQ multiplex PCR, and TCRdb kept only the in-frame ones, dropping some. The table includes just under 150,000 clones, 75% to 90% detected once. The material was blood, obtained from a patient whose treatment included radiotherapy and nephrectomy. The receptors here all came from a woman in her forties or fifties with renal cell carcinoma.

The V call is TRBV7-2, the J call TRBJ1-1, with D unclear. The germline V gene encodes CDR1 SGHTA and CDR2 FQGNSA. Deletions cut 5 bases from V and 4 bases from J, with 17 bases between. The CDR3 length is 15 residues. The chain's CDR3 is CASSPNRREITEAFF. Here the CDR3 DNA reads TGTGCCAGCAGCCCCAATAGACGCGAAATCACTGAAGCTTTCTTT.

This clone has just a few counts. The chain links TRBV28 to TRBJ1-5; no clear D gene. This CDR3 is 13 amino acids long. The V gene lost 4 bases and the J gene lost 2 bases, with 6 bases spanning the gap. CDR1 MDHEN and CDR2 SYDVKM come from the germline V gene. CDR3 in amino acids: CASSSWGNQPQHF. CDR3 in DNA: TGTGCCAGCAGTTCCTGGGGCAATCAGCCCCAGCATTTT.

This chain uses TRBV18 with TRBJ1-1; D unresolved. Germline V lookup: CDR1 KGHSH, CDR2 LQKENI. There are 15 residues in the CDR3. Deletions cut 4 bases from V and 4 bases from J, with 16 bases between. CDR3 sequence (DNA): TGTGCCAGCTCACTTACATGGGATCCCGGCACTGAAGCTTTCTTT. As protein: CASSLTWDPGTEAFF.

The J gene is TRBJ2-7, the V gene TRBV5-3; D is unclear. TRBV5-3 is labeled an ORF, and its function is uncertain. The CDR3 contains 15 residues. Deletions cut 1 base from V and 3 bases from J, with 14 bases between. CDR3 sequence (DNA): TGTGCCAGAAGCTTGTGTAGAGAGTCACTCTACGAGCAGTACTTC. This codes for CARSLCRESLYEQYF.

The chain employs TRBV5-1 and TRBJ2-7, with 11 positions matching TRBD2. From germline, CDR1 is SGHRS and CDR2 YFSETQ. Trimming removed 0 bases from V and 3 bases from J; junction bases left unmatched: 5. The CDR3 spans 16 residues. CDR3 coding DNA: TGCGCCAGCAGCTTGGCTACTAGCGGGGGCCGCTACGAGCAGTACTTC. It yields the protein CASSLATSGGRYEQYF.

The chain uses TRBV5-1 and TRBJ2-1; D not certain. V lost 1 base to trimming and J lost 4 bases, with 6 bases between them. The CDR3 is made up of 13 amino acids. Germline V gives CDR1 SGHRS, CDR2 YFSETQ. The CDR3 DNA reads TGCGCCAGCAGCTTGTCCGGATACAATGAGCAGTTCTTC. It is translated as CASSLSGYNEQFF.

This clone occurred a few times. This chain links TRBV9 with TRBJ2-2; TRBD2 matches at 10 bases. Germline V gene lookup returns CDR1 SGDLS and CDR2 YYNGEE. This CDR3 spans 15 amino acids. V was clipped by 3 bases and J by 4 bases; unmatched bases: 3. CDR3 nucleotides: TGTGCCAGCAGCGACCAGCGGGGGGGCACCGGGGAGCTGTTTTTT. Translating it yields CASSDQRGGTGELFF.

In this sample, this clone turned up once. The CDR3 spells CASSYGTQYNEQFF. CDR3 bases: TGTGCCAGCAGTTACGGGACACAATACAATGAGCAGTTCTTC. This chain links TRBV6-5 with TRBJ2-1, with D perhaps matching TRBD1 (6 bases). Trimming shortened V by 2 bases and J by 4 bases, and 9 bases separated the two germline ends. Germline CDR1 MNHEY, CDR2 SVGAGI. This CDR3 spans 14 amino acids.

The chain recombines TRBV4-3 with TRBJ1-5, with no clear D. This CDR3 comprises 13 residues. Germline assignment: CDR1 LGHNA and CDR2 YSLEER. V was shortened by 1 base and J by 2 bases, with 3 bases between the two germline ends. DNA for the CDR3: TGCGCCAGCAGCCAAGGGCGCAATCAGCCCCAGCATTTT. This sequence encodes CASSQGRNQPQHF.

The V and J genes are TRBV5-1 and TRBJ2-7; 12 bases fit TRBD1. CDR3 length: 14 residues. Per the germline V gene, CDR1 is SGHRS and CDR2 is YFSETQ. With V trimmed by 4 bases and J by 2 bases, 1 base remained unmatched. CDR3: CASSGTGGPYEQYF. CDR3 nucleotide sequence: TGCGCCAGCAGCGGGACAGGGGGCCCCTACGAGCAGTACTTC.

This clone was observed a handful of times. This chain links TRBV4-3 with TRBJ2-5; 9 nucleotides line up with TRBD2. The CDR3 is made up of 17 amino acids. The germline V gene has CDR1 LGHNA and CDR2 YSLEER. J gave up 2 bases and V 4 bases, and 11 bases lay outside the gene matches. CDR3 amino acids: CASSPIKSGGTQETQYF. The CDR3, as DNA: TGCGCCAGCAGCCCTATCAAAAGCGGGGGGACACAAGAGACCCAGTACTTC.

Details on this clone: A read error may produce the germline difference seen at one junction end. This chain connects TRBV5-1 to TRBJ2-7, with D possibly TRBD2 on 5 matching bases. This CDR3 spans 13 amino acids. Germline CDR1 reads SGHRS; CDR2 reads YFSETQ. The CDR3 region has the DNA TGTGCCAGCAGCTTGGTCGGGGTCTACGAGCAGTACTTC. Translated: CASSLVGVYEQYF.

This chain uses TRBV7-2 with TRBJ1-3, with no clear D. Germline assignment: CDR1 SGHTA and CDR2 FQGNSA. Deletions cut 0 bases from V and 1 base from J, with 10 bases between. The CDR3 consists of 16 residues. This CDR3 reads CASSLALGKSGNTIYF. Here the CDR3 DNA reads TGTGCCAGCAGCTTAGCCCTGGGAAAATCTGGAAACACCATATATTTT.

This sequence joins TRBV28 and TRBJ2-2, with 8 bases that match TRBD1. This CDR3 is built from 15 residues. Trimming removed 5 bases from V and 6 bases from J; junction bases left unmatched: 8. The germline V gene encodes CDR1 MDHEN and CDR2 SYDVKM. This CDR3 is CASSRWTGRAGELFF. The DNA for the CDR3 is TGTGCCAGCAGTCGATGGACAGGGCGGGCCGGGGAGCTGTTTTTT.

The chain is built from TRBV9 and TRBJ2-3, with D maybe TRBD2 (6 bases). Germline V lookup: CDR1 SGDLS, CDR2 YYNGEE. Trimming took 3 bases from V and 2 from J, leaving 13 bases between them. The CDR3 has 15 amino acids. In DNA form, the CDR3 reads TGTGCCAGCAGCGCGACTAGTTTTCCCACAGATACGCAGTATTTT. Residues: CASSATSFPTDTQYF.

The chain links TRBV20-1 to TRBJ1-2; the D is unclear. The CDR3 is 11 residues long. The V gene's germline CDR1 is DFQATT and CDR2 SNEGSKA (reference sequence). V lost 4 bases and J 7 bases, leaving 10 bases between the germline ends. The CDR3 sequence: CSAKRVLGYTF. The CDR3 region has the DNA TGCAGTGCTAAACGGGTCCTTGGCTACACCTTC.

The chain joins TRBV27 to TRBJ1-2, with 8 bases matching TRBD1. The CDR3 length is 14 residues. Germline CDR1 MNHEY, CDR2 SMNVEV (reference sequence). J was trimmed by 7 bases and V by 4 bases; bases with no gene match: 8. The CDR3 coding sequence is TGTGCCAGCAGTTCCCGACAGGGGAGCCTTGGCTACACCTTC. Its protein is CASSSRQGSLGYTF.